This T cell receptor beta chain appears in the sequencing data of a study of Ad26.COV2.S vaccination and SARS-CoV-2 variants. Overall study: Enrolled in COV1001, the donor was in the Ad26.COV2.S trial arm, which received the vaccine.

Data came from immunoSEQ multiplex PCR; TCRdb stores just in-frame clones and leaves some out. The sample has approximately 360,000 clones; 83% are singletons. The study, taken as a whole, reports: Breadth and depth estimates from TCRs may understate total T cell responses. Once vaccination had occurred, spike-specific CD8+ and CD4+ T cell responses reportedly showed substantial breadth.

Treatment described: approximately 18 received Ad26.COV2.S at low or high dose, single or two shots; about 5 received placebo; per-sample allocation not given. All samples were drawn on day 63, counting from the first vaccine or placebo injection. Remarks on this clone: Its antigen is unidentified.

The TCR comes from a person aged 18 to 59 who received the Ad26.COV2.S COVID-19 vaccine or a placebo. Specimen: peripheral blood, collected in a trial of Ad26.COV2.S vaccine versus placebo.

The CDR3, as DNA: TGTGCCAGCAGCCAGACAGGGGACAAGCAGTACTTC. Its translation is CASSQTGDKQYF. The chain joins TRBV6-5 to TRBJ2-7; 8 bases map to TRBD1. CDR1 MNHEY and CDR2 SVGAGI come from the germline V gene. V was clipped by 6 bases and J by 8 bases; unmatched bases: 6. CDR3 size: 12 residues.